Listed below are T cell receptor beta chains from one sample, sequenced in a study of a mutant IDH1 vaccine in newly diagnosed glioma. Using immunoSEQ multiplex PCR, the repertoire was profiled, and TCRdb retains in-frame clones only, with some absent. The data show approximately 82,000 clones, 75% to 90% seen once. Which antigens these TCRs recognize remains unknown. The specimen was PBMCs, collected from a glioma patient whose treatment included an IDH1 peptide vaccine. These receptors originate from a woman in her 50s with glioma. The CDR3 runs from the conserved cysteine through the conserved F or W. D genes are given only for firm matches. Part of the rows lack a size; the others show once, few, many or a class for expanded clones.

D gene	clone size	V gene	J gene	CDR3 DNA	CDR3 protein
TRBD2	.	TRBV19	TRBJ2-4	TGTGCCAGTAGTATAAATATTGGCGGGGGAGCCAAAAACATTCAGTACTTC	CASSINIGGGAKNIQYF
.	once	TRBV9	TRBJ1-2	TGTGCCAGCAGCGTAGGGGCAGCGCTCAACTATGGCTACACCTTC	CASSVGAALNYGYTF
.	.	TRBV28	TRBJ2-5	TGTGCCAGCAGTTTTATGCTCGGCCAGTACTTC	CASSFMLGQYF
TRBD2	.	TRBV15	TRBJ2-1	TGTGCCACCAGCAAAACTAGCGGCTCCTACAATGAGCAGTTCTTC	CATSKTSGSYNEQFF
.	.	TRBV18	TRBJ1-1	TGTGCCAGCTCACCACGAGGGGACACTGAAGCTTTCTTT	CASSPRGDTEAFF
.	.	TRBV19	TRBJ1-4	TGTGCCAGTAGTCAAGGGGGGGCTAATGAAAAACTGTTTTTT	CASSQGGANEKLFF
.	.	TRBV19	TRBJ2-5	TGTGCCAGTAGTATAGATGACGAAGAGACCCAGTACTTC	CASSIDDEETQYF
TRBD1	.	TRBV27	TRBJ2-1	TGTGCCAGCAGTCTTGGACAGGGCAGGGGTGAGCAGTTCTTC	CASSLGQGRGEQFF
TRBD2	.	TRBV27	TRBJ2-3	TGTGCCAGCAGTTCTTGGACTAGCGGCTTATCTAGCACAGATACGCAGTATTTT	CASSSWTSGLSSTDTQYF
TRBD1	.	TRBV4-1	TRBJ2-7	TGCGCCAGCAGCCCCGCGGAGACAGGGATGCGGGACGAGCAGTACTTC	CASSPAETGMRDEQYF
.	.	TRBV7-9	TRBJ1-1	TGTGCCAGCAGCTTCAGGTTGAACACTGAAGCTTTCTTT	CASSFRLNTEAFF
TRBD1	few	TRBV28	TRBJ1-3	TGTGCCAGCAGTTTCTGGACAGGGTGGGATCCAAGCTCTGGAAACACCATATATTTT	CASSFWTGWDPSSGNTIYF
.	.	TRBV7-9	TRBJ1-3	TGTGCCAGCAGCCCGGGGCCTCGCTCTGGAAACACCATATATTTT	CASSPGPRSGNTIYF
TRBD1	few	TRBV2	TRBJ1-5	TGTGCCAGCAGTCCCGGACAGGGGGGTCGTCAGCCCCAGCATTTT	CASSPGQGGRQPQHF
.	.	TRBV5-1	TRBJ2-2	TGCGCCAGCAGCTCCCGAACGGCCGCCGGGGAGCTGTTTTTT	CASSSRTAAGELFF
.	.	TRBV4-1	TRBJ2-2	TGCGCCAGCAGCCATCTCCTAGGAAACTCCCGGGAGCTGTTTTTT	CASSHLLGNSRELFF
.	.	TRBV7-6	TRBJ2-1	TGTGCCAGCAGCTCGGGACTTTACAATGAGCAGTTCTTC	CASSSGLYNEQFF
TRBD2	.	TRBV5-1	TRBJ2-7	TGCGCCAGCAGCTTGCCAGCGGGGGCCTCCTACGAGCAGTACTTC	CASSLPAGASYEQYF
.	few	TRBV7-6	TRBJ2-2	TGTGCCAGCAGCTCCCGGGTCTTTTTGAACACCGGGGAGCTGTTTTTT	CASSSRVFLNTGELFF
TRBD1	few	TRBV30	TRBJ2-1	TGTGCCTGGAGTGCGGACAGGAACAATGAGCAGTTCTTC	CAWSADRNNEQFF
.	once	TRBV7-3	TRBJ2-1	TGTGCCAGCAGCTCCGCCAGGGGAAATGAGCAGTTCTTC	CASSSARGNEQFF
TRBD1	.	TRBV10-1	TRBJ2-5	TGCGCCAGCGGGTGGGGACAGGGGGTATTAAACTTC	CASGWGQGVLNF
.	.	TRBV2	TRBJ1-4	TGTGCCAGCAGTGAAGGGCAGGGGTTTGAACTGGGTGAAAAACTGTTTTTT	CASSEGQGFELGEKLFF